What follows is one TCR beta chain and its context. Its specific antigen is unknown. No base quality values were provided; no much bigger clone lies one nucleotide off. The data stem from a study of blood T cell repertoires in COVID-19 (dated by TCRdb to the early 2020s). In terms of the full investigation: The collaborator samples originated in the United States, Italy and Spain and spanned the acute and convalescent phases of COVID-19. Where HLA class I and class II types were available, the types were taken from metadata supplied by the sample provider, not from assay-based typing. Samples came from the ongoing ImmuneRACE study (first 160 participants) plus 1,254 subjects from 6 global collaborators. A freely available public database, intended as a resource for researchers studying the immune response to SARS-CoV-2, is where the repertoires were released. The material from the prospective study consisted of cDNA or gDNA derived from T cells, B-cell-depleted T cells, or PBMCs. The sample metadata nearly always contained a de-identified subject ID, COVID-19 status, age in years and sex. The dataset comprised deeply sampled blood TCRbeta repertoires from subjects exposed to, actively infected with, or recovered from COVID-19.

TCRbeta CDR3 regions were amplified from genomic DNA using the immunoSEQ Assay, a bias-controlled multiplex PCR. Under the source paper's analysis protocol: The number of nucleated cells in each sample was estimated by amplification of reference gene primers within the assay. To quantify the absolute abundance of each unique TCRbeta CDR3 rearrangement, sequence reads were collapsed and filtered. For each sample, productive Simpson clonality was calculated by taking the square root of Simpson's diversity index across productive rearrangements. This is the immuneACCESS table as TCRdb keeps it, with only in-frame sequences that have V and J called. A part of the clones is gone; compared with another copy, unresolved V genes explain less than half, and the rest is unexplained. Clone size and the V and J calls come from that table; the DNA yielded D and trimming. This sample has roughly 120,000 clones in its table, and 87% of those were observed once. Of the sample, 4.5% to 5% falls within the top ten clones.

Beyond this particular receptor, the publication reports: The quantity of clinical and demographic metadata differed by source and by participant and was supplied without curation.

Its CDR3 holds 15 amino acids, cysteine through phenylalanine. The entry retains the CDR3 DNA only, 45 bases that are in frame from base 1. In the germline V gene, CDR1 corresponds to ENHRY and CDR2 to SYGVKD. Clipping removes 5 bases from V and 5 bases from J, with 7 as the unmatched junction base count. Each collaborating institution followed its own protocols to collect whole blood in K2EDTA tubes. For TCRbeta analysis, collaborators shipped samples in one of three forms: frozen whole blood, isolated PBMCs, or DNA extracted from either of those sample types. Recombination connected TRBV10-3 to TRBJ2-5; a stretch of 11 junction bases matches TRBD1. The sequence came from a human donor in a cohort sampled during active COVID-19. The sample consisted of peripheral blood. The DNA reads as follows: TGTGCCATCAGTAAAGGACAGGGGGCGCGGGAGACCCAGTACTTC. It translates to CAISKGQGARETQYF.